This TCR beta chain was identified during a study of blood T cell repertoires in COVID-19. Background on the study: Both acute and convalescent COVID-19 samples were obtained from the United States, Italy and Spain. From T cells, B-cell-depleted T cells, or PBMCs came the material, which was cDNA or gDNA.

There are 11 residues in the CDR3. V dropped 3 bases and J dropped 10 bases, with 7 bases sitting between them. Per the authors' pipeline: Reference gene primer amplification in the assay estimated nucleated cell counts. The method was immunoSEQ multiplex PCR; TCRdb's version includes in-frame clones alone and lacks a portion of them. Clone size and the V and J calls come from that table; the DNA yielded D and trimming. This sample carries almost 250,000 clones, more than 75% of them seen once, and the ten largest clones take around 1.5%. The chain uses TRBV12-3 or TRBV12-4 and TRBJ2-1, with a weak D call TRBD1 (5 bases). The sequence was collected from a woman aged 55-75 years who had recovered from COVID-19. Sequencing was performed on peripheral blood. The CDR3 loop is CASSFTGEQFF. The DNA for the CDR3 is TGTGCCAGCAGTTTTACAGGCGAGCAGTTCTTC.